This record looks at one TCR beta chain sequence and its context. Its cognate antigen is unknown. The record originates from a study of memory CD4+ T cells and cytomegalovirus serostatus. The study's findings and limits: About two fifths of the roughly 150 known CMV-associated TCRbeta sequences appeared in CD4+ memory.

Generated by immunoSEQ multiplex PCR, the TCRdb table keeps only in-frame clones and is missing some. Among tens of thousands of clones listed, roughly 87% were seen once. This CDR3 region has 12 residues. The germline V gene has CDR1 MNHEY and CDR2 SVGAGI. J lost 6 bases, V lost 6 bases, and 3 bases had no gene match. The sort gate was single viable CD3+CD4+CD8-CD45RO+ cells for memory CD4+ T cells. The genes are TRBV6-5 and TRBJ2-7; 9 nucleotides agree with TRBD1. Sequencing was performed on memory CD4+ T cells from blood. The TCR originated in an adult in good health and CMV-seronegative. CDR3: CASRGTGFEQYF. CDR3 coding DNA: TGTGCCAGCAGGGGGACAGGGTTCGAGCAGTACTTC.